This TCR beta chain was observed in a study of T cells in Graves' hyperthyroidism and ophthalmopathy. As for the study in general: Prior to any treatment, at the point of initial diagnosis, peripheral blood was collected.

The TCR beta CDR3 regions underwent amplification using RNA transcripts as the source. Using the HTBI primer set, a first-round RT-PCR was run on the TCR CDR3. TCRdb reanalysed the multiplex PCR reads using MiXCR and keeps one entry per CDR3 protein. Of 500,000 to 700,000 distinct CDR3 sequences listed, approximately 15% are singletons. In its sample, this clonotype was seen a few times. The germline V gene has CDR1 PRHDT and CDR2 FYEKMQ (reference sequence). This CDR3 has 22 residues. V lost 2 bases, J lost 0 bases, and 19 bases stayed unmatched. Sequencing used blood. This chain connects TRBV13 to TRBJ2-7, with TRBD2 identical over 13 bases. This sequence was found in a woman aged 18-30 years with Graves' hyperthyroidism. The CDR3 DNA sequence: TGTGCCAGCAGCTTACCAGAAGGCTCCGGGACTAGCGGGACTATCCGCTCCTACGAGCAGTACTTC. Translated: CASSLPEGSGTSGTIRSYEQYF. The entire variable domain, with the rest obtained from reference TRBV13 and TRBJ2-7, is as follows: AAGVIQSPRHLIKEKRETATLKCYPIPRHDTVYWYQQGPGQDPQFLISFYEKMQSDKGSIPDRFSAQQFSDYHSELNMSSLELGDSALYFCASSLPEGSGTSGTIRSYEQYFGPGTRLTVT.